Many counts were recorded for the clone carrying this T cell receptor beta chain. Its antigen is not known. The source of the sample is a study of T-cell memory formation after mild COVID-19. Germline lookup yields CDR1 SGHVS and CDR2 FNYEAQ. V dropped 1 base and J dropped 8 bases, with 14 bases sitting between them. This CDR3 is 15 amino acids long. Broader study findings: Prior to infection, memory already included some responding clones, suggesting cross-reactive memory joined. Contracting clones from day 15 to 85 showed balanced CD4/CD8; later expanders favored CD4+. Day 37-peaking second-wave clones had unconfirmed SARS-CoV-2 specificity.

The TCR alpha and TCR beta cDNA libraries, bearing sample barcodes and UMIs, were generated by 5'RACE using constant-segment primers. TCRdb analysed the 5' RACE reads with MiXCR anew, one entry per CDR3 protein. This table holds approximately 290,000 distinct CDR3 sequences, under 8.5% found once. The source material was PBMCs or a T cell subset sorted from them (not recorded which). The sequence was collected from a man aged 18-30 years who had mild COVID-19 (a few samples of this study predate the infection). Cell type and time point are not known. The chain is built from TRBV7-6 and TRBJ1-4, with a possible D match to TRBD1 (5 bases). This CDR3 reads CASSLVQGGGEKLFF. As DNA, the CDR3 is TGTGCCAGCAGCTTAGTCCAGGGAGGAGGAGAAAAACTGTTTTTT.